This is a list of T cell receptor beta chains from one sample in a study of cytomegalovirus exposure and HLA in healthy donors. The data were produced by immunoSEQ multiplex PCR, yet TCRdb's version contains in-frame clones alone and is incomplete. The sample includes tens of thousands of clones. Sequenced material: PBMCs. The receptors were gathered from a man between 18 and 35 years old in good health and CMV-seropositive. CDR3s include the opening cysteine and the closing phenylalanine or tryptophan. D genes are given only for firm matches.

CDR3aa: CASSEALAGSHTEAFF; CDR3nt: TGTGCCAGCAGTGAAGCGCTGGCAGGGTCCCACACTGAAGCTTTCTTT; j_gene: TRBJ1-1; v_gene: TRBV6-1; d_gene: -
CDR3aa: CASSFVVGNEQFF; CDR3nt: TGTGCCAGCAGTTTCGTGGTCGGGAATGAGCAGTTCTTC; j_gene: TRBJ2-1; v_gene: TRBV6-5; d_gene: -
CDR3aa: CASSTTKGAINTEAFF; CDR3nt: TGTGCCAGTAGTACGACAAAGGGGGCTATTAACACTGAAGCTTTCTTT; j_gene: TRBJ1-1; v_gene: TRBV19; d_gene: TRBD1
CDR3aa: CASSSSGGGIGEAFF; CDR3nt: TGTGCCAGCAGCTCCTCGGGGGGCGGTATTGGTGAAGCTTTCTTT; j_gene: TRBJ1-1; v_gene: TRBV7-6; d_gene: -
CDR3aa: CASSLGAGGKETQYF; CDR3nt: TGTGCCAGCAGCTTGGGAGCGGGGGGAAAAGAGACCCAGTACTTC; j_gene: TRBJ2-5; v_gene: TRBV7-7; d_gene: TRBD2
CDR3aa: CASRAVRGGTEAFF; CDR3nt: TGTGCCAGCAGGGCCGTTAGGGGAGGCACTGAAGCTTTCTTT; j_gene: TRBJ1-1; v_gene: TRBV11-2; d_gene: -
CDR3aa: CASNPGSTDTQYF; CDR3nt: TGTGCCAGCAACCCGGGGAGCACAGATACGCAGTATTTT; j_gene: TRBJ2-3; v_gene: TRBV6-5; d_gene: -
CDR3aa: CASSSPVAGVYEQYF; CDR3nt: TGTGCCAGCAGTTCCCCGGTGGCGGGGGTCTACGAGCAGTACTTC; j_gene: TRBJ2-7; v_gene: TRBV25-1; d_gene: TRBD2
CDR3aa: CASSFGTDGAKLFF; CDR3nt: TGTGCCAGCAGCTTTGGGACAGACGGAGCAAAACTGTTTTTT; j_gene: TRBJ1-4; v_gene: TRBV5-4; d_gene: TRBD1
CDR3aa: CASSLTQGTGEAFF; CDR3nt: TGCGCCAGCAGCTTGACCCAGGGCACAGGTGAAGCTTTCTTT; j_gene: TRBJ1-1; v_gene: TRBV5-1; d_gene: -
CDR3aa: CASSQVHKGHTEAFF; CDR3nt: TGCGCCAGCAGCCAAGTTCATAAGGGGCACACTGAAGCTTTCTTT; j_gene: TRBJ1-1; v_gene: TRBV4-1; d_gene: -
CDR3aa: CAWSVLPGLGTGELFF; CDR3nt: TGTGCCTGGAGTGTACTTCCGGGACTAGGCACCGGGGAGCTGTTTTTT; j_gene: TRBJ2-2; v_gene: TRBV30; d_gene: TRBD2
CDR3aa: CASSPSGSSYNEQFF; CDR3nt: TGTGCCAGCTCACCGAGCGGGAGCTCCTACAATGAGCAGTTCTTC; j_gene: TRBJ2-1; v_gene: TRBV18; d_gene: TRBD2
CDR3aa: CASSPEVGGNQPQHF; CDR3nt: TGTGCCAGCTCACCTGAAGTAGGGGGCAATCAGCCCCAGCATTTT; j_gene: TRBJ1-5; v_gene: TRBV18; d_gene: -
CDR3aa: CAWGKGETQYF; CDR3nt: TGTGCCTGGGGAAAGGGGGAGACCCAGTACTTC; j_gene: TRBJ2-5; v_gene: TRBV30; d_gene: -
CDR3aa: CSVDLGSYEQYF; CDR3nt: TGCAGCGTTGATCTCGGGTCCTACGAGCAGTACTTC; j_gene: TRBJ2-7; v_gene: TRBV29-1; d_gene: -
CDR3aa: CASSRDRDGTEAFF; CDR3nt: TGTGCCAGCAGCAGAGACAGGGACGGGACTGAAGCTTTCTTT; j_gene: TRBJ1-1; v_gene: TRBV7-9; d_gene: TRBD1
CDR3aa: CASSEGDSNQPQHF; CDR3nt: TGTGCCAGCAGCGAGGGGGATAGCAATCAGCCCCAGCATTTT; j_gene: TRBJ1-5; v_gene: TRBV5-6; d_gene: -
CDR3aa: CASSNTRTINEKLFF; CDR3nt: TGTGCCAGCAGCAACACAAGGACAATTAATGAAAAACTGTTTTTT; j_gene: TRBJ1-4; v_gene: TRBV2; d_gene: -
CDR3aa: CASRSGTSGYEQYF; CDR3nt: TGCGCCAGCAGATCGGGGACTAGCGGATACGAGCAGTACTTC; j_gene: TRBJ2-7; v_gene: TRBV5-1; d_gene: TRBD2
CDR3aa: CASSLIGGAETQYF; CDR3nt: TGTGCCAGCAGTTTAATCGGGGGGGCAGAGACCCAGTACTTC; j_gene: TRBJ2-5; v_gene: TRBV28; d_gene: TRBD2
CDR3aa: CASSLRTGKPYEQYF; CDR3nt: TGTGCCAGCAGCCTTCGGACAGGGAAACCGTACGAGCAGTACTTC; j_gene: TRBJ2-7; v_gene: TRBV5-4; d_gene: TRBD1
CDR3aa: CASIDRGGGTEAFF; CDR3nt: TGTGCCAGCATTGATAGGGGAGGGGGCACTGAAGCTTTCTTT; j_gene: TRBJ1-1; v_gene: TRBV27; d_gene: -
CDR3aa: CASSIGGLGYTF; CDR3nt: TGTGCCAGTAGTATAGGAGGACTTGGCTACACCTTC; j_gene: TRBJ1-2; v_gene: TRBV19; d_gene: -
CDR3aa: CASSSTGTGHQETQYF; CDR3nt: TGTGCCAGCAGCTCTACCGGGACAGGGCACCAAGAGACCCAGTACTTC; j_gene: TRBJ2-5; v_gene: TRBV5-4; d_gene: TRBD1
CDR3aa: CASSTGSGFGGDTQYF; CDR3nt: TGTGCCAGCTCAACTGGGTCGGGGTTTGGTGGAGATACGCAGTATTTT; j_gene: TRBJ2-3; v_gene: TRBV18; d_gene: -